This T cell receptor beta chain originates from a study of T cell responses to AZD1222 COVID-19 vaccine. Worth noting for this clone: Its matching antigen is unknown.

This CDR3 contains 14 residues. Trimming shortened V by 0 bases and J by 6 bases, and 9 bases separated the two germline ends. From germline, CDR1 is SGHTA and CDR2 FQGTGA. TCRdb's table, derived via immunoSEQ multiplex PCR, lists solely in-frame clones and lacks some. The data contain 120,000 to 150,000 clones, roughly 90% of them seen just once; the ten biggest clones take up 5% to 6.5%. Study results and limitations: Among spike-specific TCRs, nearly half reportedly target unmutated variant regions. In a largely white British group with more females than males, clonal diversity was possibly underestimated. Across spike, vaccine-associated CD4 TCRs were found, dominant at 160-218 and 743-854.

The V gene is TRBV7-3, the J gene TRBJ1-3; tentative D call: TRBD1 (5 bases). Sequenced material: peripheral blood, taken 28 days after the second dose of the MenACWY control vaccine. This TCR was sampled from an adult who received the MenACWY meningococcal vaccine as a control. For the CDR3, the DNA is TGTGCCAGCAGCTTAACGGGGGGTTCAAACACCATATATTTT. This encodes CASSLTGGSNTIYF.